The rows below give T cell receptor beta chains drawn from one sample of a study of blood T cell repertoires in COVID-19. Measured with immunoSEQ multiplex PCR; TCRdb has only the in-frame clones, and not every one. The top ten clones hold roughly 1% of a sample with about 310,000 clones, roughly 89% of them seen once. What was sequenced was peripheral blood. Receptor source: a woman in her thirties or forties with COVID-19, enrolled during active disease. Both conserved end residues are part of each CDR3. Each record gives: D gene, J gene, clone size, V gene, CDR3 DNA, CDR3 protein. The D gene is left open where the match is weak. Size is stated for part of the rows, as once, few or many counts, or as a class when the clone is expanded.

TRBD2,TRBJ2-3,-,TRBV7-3,TGTGCCAGCAGCCGAGCGGGAGGGCCGGATACGCAGTATTTT,CASSRAGGPDTQYF
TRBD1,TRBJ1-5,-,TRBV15,TGTGCCACCAGCAGAGGAGGAGGTTGGACAGGGGGCTGGGGCAATCAGCCCCAGCATTTT,CATSRGGGWTGGWGNQPQHF
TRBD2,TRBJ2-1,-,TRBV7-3,TGTGCCAGCAGCCAGGGACTAGCGGTGTACAATGAGCAGTTCTTC,CASSQGLAVYNEQFF
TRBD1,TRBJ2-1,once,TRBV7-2,TGTGCCAGCAGCTTCTTGTCTGGGACAGGGGTTGAGCAGTTCTTC,CASSFLSGTGVEQFF
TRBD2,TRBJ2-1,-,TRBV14,TGTGCCAGCAGCCCGCCGGGACTAGCGGGCGGAATCCCCAATGAGCAGTTCTTC,CASSPPGLAGGIPNEQFF
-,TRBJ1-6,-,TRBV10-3,TGTGCCATCAGGGGGCTCCAAGGGGGAAATTCACCCCTCCACTTT,CAIRGLQGGNSPLHF
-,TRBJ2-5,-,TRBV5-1,TGCGCCAGCAGGCCCGGGAGCCAAGAGACCCAGTACTTC,CASRPGSQETQYF
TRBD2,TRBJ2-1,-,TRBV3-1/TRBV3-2,TGTGCCAGCAGCCCAAGACTATTAAGGGCGGGAGGGAACTACAATGAGCAGTTCTTC,CASSPRLLRAGGNYNEQFF
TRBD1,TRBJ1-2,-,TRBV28,TGTGCCAGCAGTCCCAGGACAGGGGTAGACTATGGCTACACCTTC,CASSPRTGVDYGYTF
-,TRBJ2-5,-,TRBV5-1,TGCGCCAGCAGCCAGGAACAGGGAAGGAGCCAGTACTTC,CASSQEQGRSQYF
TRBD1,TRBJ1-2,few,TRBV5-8,TGTGCCAGCAGCTTGGACAGGGGGATTGGCTACACCTTC,CASSLDRGIGYTF
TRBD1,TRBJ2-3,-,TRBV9,TGTGCCAGCAGCGCTTCGGACAGGGTCGCAAATACGCAGTATTTT,CASSASDRVANTQYF
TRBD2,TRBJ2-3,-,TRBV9,TGTGCCAGCAGCCTGGGGGGGGCAGATACGCAGTATTTT,CASSLGGADTQYF
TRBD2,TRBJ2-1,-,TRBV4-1,TGCGCCAGCAGCCAAGAACTAGCGGGAAATGAGCAGTTCTTC,CASSQELAGNEQFF
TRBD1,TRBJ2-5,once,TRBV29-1,TGCAGCGTGGACAGGGGGACCCAAGAGACCCAGTACTTC,CSVDRGTQETQYF
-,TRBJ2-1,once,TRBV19,TGTGCCAGTAGTATAGAAGGCGGAGCCTACAATGAGCAGTTCTTC,CASSIEGGAYNEQFF
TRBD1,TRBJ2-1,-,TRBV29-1,TGCAGCGTTTACAGGGGGCACCTTGGGGATGAGCAGTTCTTC,CSVYRGHLGDEQFF
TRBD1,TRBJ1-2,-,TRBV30,TGTGCCTGGAGTGGACAGGGCCCCCCCCCTGGCTACACCTTC,CAWSGQGPPPGYTF
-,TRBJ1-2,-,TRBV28,TGTGCCAGCAGTGACAGCGTCGGCTACACCTTC,CASSDSVGYTF
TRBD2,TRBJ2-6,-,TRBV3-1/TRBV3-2,TGTGCCAGCAGCCACAACCGACTAGCGGGGACCTCTGGGGCCAACGTCCTGACTTTC,CASSHNRLAGTSGANVLTF
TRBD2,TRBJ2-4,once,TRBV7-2,TGTGCCAGCAGCGTTCCGGGACTAGCAACTAACAAAAACATTCAGTACTTC,CASSVPGLATNKNIQYF
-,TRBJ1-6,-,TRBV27,TGTGCCAGCAAGGAGTTGAGCTCCTATAATTCACCCCTCCACTTT,CASKELSSYNSPLHF
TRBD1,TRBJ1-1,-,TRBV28,TGTGCCAGCAGGGGGACAGGGGCCACTGAAGCTTTCTTT,CASRGTGATEAFF
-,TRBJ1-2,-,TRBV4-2,TGTGCCAGCAGCCAAGATACAGGGTCGAACTATGGCTACACCTTC,CASSQDTGSNYGYTF
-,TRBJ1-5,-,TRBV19,TGTGCCAGTAGTATTGGGGGCAGGGGAAAGCCCCAGCATTTT,CASSIGGRGKPQHF
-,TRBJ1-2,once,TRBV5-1,TGCGCCAGCAGCTTTAGGGCAGGGCATGGCTACACCTTC,CASSFRAGHGYTF
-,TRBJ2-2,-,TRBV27,TGTGCCAGCAGTCCCGCGCGGGGCGCGAACACCGGGGAGCTGTTTTTT,CASSPARGANTGELFF
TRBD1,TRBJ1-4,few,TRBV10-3,TGTGCCGCTGGACGAGGGGGCGCGGATGAAAAACTGTTTTTT,CAAGRGGADEKLFF
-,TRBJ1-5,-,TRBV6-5,TGTGCCAGCAGACCCGGGAGGCCTTTCAATCAGCCCCAGCATTTT,CASRPGRPFNQPQHF
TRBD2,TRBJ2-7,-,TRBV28,TGTGCCAGCAGTTCAGGACTAGCGGGGCCTTACGAGCAGTACTTC,CASSSGLAGPYEQYF
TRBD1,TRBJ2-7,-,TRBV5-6,TGTGCCAGCAGCTTTGTTGACAGGGATTCCTACGAGCAGTACTTC,CASSFVDRDSYEQYF
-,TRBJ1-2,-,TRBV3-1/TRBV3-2,TGTGCCAGCAGCCGAGGGTCCGCTGATGGCTACACCTTC,CASSRGSADGYTF
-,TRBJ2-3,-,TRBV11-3,TGTGCCAGCAGCCCTGCCGGACTTCTCACAGATACGCAGTATTTT,CASSPAGLLTDTQYF
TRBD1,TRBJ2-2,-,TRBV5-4,TGTGCCAGCAGCTCCCGACAGGGGGTCCTGACCGGGGAGCTGTTTTTT,CASSSRQGVLTGELFF
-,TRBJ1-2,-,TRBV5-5,TGTGCCAGCAGCTTTCAACCGGGAGCCAACTATGGCTACACCTTC,CASSFQPGANYGYTF
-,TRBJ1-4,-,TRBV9,TGTGCCAGCAGCGTAGACGGGGGTAATGAAAAACTGTTTTTT,CASSVDGGNEKLFF
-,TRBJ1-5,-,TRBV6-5,TGTGCCAGCAGAAACGGGGGGCGGGACCAGCCCCAGCATTTT,CASRNGGRDQPQHF
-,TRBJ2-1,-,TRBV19,TGTGCCAGTAGTATTACGGGACACCTTGGGGCCTACAATGAGCAGTTCTTC,CASSITGHLGAYNEQFF
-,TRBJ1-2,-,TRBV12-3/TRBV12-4,TGTGCCAGCAGTTTCGATGCGGGGTATGGCTACACCTTC,CASSFDAGYGYTF
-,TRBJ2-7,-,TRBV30,TGTGCCTGGACCAAATCGACACCGGACTACGAGCAGTACTTC,CAWTKSTPDYEQYF
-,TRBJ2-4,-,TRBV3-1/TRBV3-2,TGTGCCAGCAGCCACCGGGTTAACTCGGATTTAGCCAAAAACATTCAGTACTTC,CASSHRVNSDLAKNIQYF
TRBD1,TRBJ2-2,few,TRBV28,TGTGCCAGCAGCGTAACGGGACAGGAGACCGGGGAGCTGTTTTTT,CASSVTGQETGELFF
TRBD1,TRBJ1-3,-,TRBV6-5,TGTGCCAGCGGACAGGGGAACGGAAACACCATATATTTT,CASGQGNGNTIYF
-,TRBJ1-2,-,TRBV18,TGTGCCAGCTCACCATACGGTCGCCAGGATGGCTACACCTTC,CASSPYGRQDGYTF
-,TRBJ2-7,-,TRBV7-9,TGTGCCAGCAGCTTCCAGGGTGTAGCCTACGAGCAGTACTTC,CASSFQGVAYEQYF
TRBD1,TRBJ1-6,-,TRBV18,TGTGCCAGCTCACCCCCGGGACAGGGGGGTTCACCCCTCCACTTT,CASSPPGQGGSPLHF